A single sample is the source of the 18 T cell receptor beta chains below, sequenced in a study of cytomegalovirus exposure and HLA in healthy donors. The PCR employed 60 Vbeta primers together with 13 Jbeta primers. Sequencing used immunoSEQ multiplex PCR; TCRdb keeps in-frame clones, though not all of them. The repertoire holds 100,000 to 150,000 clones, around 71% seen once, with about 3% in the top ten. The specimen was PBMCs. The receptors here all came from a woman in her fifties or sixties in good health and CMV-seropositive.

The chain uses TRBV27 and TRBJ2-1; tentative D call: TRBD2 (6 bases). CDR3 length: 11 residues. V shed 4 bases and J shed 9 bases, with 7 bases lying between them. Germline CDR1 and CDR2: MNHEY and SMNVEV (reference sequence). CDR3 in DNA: TGTGCCAGCAGTTGGGGAGGTGAGCAGTTCTTC. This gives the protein CASSWGGEQFF.

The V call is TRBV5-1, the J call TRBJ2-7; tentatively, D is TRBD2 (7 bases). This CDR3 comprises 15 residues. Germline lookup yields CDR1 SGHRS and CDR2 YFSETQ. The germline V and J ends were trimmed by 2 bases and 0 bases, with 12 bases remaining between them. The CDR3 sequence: CASSFGGASSYEQYF. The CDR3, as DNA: TGCGCCAGCAGCTTTGGGGGGGCGAGCTCCTACGAGCAGTACTTC.

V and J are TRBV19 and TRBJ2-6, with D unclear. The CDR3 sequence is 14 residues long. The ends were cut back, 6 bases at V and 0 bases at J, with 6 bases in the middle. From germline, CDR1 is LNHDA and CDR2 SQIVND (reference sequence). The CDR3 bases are TGTGCCAGTAGGGCGGACTCTGGGGCCAACGTCCTGACTTTC. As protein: CASRADSGANVLTF.

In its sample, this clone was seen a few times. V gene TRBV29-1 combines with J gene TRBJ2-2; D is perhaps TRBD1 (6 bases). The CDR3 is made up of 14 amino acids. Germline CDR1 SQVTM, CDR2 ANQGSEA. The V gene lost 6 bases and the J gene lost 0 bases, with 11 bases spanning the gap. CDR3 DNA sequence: TGCAGCGTGCTCACAGGGACGAACACCGGGGAGCTGTTTTTT. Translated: CSVLTGTNTGELFF.

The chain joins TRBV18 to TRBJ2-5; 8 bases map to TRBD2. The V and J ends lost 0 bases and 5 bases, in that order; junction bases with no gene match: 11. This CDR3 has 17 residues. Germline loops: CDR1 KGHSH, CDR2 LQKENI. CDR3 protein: CASSPPSSGLAGETQYF. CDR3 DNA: TGTGCCAGCTCACCACCGTCTTCCGGACTAGCAGGGGAGACCCAGTACTTC. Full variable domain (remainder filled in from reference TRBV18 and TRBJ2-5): NAGVMQNPRHLVRRRGQEARLRCSPMKGHSHVYWYRQLPEEGLKFMVYLQKENIIDESGMPKERFSAEFPKEGPSILRIQQVVRGDSAAYFCASSPPSSGLAGETQYFGPGTRLLVL.

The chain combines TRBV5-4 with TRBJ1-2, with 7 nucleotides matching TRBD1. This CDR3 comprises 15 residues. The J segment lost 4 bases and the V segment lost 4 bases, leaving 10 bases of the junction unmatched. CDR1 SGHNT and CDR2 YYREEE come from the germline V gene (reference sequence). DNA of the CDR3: TGTGCCAGCAGCCGGACAGGCCCCGGGAGCTATGGCTACACCTTC. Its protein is CASSRTGPGSYGYTF.

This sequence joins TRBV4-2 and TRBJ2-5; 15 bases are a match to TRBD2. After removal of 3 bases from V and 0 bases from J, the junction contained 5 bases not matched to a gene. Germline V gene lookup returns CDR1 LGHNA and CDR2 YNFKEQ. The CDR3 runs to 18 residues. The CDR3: CASSHGLAGGIYQETQYF. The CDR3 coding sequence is TGTGCCAGCAGCCACGGACTAGCGGGGGGGATATACCAAGAGACCCAGTACTTC.

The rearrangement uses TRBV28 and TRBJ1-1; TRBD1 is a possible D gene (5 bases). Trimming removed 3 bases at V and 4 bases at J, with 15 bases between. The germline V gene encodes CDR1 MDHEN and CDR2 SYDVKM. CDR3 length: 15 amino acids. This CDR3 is CASSLGGTIGTEAFF. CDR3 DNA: TGTGCCAGCAGTTTGGGGGGGACCATAGGCACTGAAGCTTTCTTT.

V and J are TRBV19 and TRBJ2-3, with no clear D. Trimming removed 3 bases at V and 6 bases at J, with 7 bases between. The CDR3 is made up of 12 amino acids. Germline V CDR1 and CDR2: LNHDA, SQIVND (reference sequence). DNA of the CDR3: TGTGCCAGTAGTATCGGTCGGGATACGCAGTATTTT. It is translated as CASSIGRDTQYF.

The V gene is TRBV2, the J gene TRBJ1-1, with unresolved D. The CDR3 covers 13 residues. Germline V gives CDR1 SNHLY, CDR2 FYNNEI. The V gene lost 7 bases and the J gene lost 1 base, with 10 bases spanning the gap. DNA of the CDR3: TGTGCCAGCATCAGAATCGAGAACACTGAAGCTTTCTTT. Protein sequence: CASIRIENTEAFF.

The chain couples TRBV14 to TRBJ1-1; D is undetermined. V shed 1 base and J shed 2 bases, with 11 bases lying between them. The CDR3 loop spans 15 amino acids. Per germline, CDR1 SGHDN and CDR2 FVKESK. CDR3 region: CASSQGQTYNTEAFF. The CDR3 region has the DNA TGTGCCAGCAGCCAAGGCCAGACATATAACACTGAAGCTTTCTTT.

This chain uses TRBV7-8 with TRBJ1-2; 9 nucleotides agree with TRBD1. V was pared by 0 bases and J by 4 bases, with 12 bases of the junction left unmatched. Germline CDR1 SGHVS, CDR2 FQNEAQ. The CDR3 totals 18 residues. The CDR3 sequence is CASSLAGLYRGHSYGYTF. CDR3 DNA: TGTGCCAGCAGCTTAGCTGGGTTATACAGGGGGCATAGCTATGGCTACACCTTC.

For the CDR3, the DNA is TGTGCCAGCAGGTCCCAGGGTTACGAGCAGTACTTC. It is translated as CASRSQGYEQYF. The genes are TRBV7-9 and TRBJ2-5, with D tentatively TRBD1 (5 bases). The DNA matches TRBJ2-7 better at its end, which makes the J call doubtful. Germline V gene sequence: CDR1 SEHNR, CDR2 FQNEAQ (reference sequence). This CDR3 is 12 amino acids long.

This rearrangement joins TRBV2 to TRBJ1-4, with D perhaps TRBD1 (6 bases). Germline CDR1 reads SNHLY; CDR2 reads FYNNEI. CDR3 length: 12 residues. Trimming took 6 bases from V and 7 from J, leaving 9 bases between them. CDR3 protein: CASRGASEKLFF. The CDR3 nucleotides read TGTGCCAGCAGGGGGGCAAGTGAAAAACTGTTTTTT. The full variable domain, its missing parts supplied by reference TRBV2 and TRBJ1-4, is EPEVTQTPSHQVTQMGQEVILRCVPISNHLYFYWYRQILGQKVEFLVSFYNNEISEKSEIFDDQFSVERPDGSNFTLKIRSTKLEDSAMYFCASRGASEKLFFGSGTQLSVL.

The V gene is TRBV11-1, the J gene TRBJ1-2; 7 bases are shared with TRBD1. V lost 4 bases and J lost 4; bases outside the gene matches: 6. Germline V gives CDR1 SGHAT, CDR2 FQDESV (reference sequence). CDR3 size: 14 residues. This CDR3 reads CASSYIGGSYGYTF. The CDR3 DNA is TGTGCCAGCAGCTATATAGGGGGCAGCTATGGCTACACCTTC. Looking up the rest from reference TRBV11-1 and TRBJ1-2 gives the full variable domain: EAEVAQSPRYKITEKSQAVAFWCDPISGHATLYWYRQILGQGPELLVQFQDESVVDDSQLPKDRFSAERLKGVDSTLKIQPAELGDSAMYLCASSYIGGSYGYTFGSGTRLTVV.

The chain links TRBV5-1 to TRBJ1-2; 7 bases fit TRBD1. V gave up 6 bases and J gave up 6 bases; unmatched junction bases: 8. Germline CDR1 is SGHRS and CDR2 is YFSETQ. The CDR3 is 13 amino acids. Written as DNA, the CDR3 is TGCGCCAGCACCGGGGGGGGGACAGATGGCTACACCTTC. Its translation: CASTGGGTDGYTF.

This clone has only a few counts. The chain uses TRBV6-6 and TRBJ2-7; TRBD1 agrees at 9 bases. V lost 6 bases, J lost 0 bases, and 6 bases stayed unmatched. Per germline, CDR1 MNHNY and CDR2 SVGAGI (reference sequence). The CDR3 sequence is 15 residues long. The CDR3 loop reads CASSPRGQGSYEQYF. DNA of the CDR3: TGTGCCAGCAGCCCCCGGGGACAGGGCTCCTACGAGCAGTACTTC.

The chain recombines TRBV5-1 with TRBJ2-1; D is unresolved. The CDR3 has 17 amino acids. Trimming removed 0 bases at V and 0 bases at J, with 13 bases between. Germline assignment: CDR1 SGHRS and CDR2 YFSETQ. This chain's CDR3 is CASSLASRPSSYNEQFF. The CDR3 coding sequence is TGCGCCAGCAGCTTGGCGTCGCGGCCGAGCTCCTACAATGAGCAGTTCTTC.